This is a list of T cell receptor beta chains from one sample in a study of blood T cell repertoires in COVID-19. Produced via immunoSEQ multiplex PCR; TCRdb's table is partial and in-frame only. The table has over 250,000 clones, approximately 85% seen once; the top ten hold more than 9.5%. Sequencing was performed on peripheral blood. These receptors were taken from a woman between 65 and 79 years old with acute or convalescent COVID-19. CDR3s include the opening cysteine and the closing phenylalanine or tryptophan. A row's size may be missing; if present it is once, few, many or a size class.

size	length	V	CDR3
.	13	TRBV11-2	CASSVGLATEAFF
.	13	TRBV6-5	CASSLTGGDEQYF
.	16	TRBV6-4	CASSYDTTGTFYGYTF
.	15	TRBV9	CASSYGQGAIYEQYF
few	14	TRBV6-5	CASRADGGWEPLHF
once	15	TRBV7-2	CASSLSGDRSYEQYF
few	13	TRBV2	CALGGGAGETQYF
.	14	TRBV24-1	CATSDPSAAETQYF
.	15	TRBV4-1	CASRPTSGEGDTQYF
.	15	TRBV6-5	CASSRGGRGPDTQYF
.	16	TRBV6-1	CASSDLAGYDTDTQYF
once	17	TRBV7-6	CASSLTAGVKNTGELFF